Listed below are T cell receptor beta chains from one sample, sequenced in a study of cytomegalovirus exposure and HLA in healthy donors. Profiled with immunoSEQ multiplex PCR; TCRdb holds only in-frame clones, not every one. The sample has about 110,000 clones, around 82% seen once. Sequencing was done on a sample of PBMCs. These receptors all stem from a woman between 18 and 30 years old in good health and CMV-seronegative. Each CDR3 is given with its conserved first and last residue. The D gene is left open where the match is weak. Some rows mark clone size as missing; the rest say once, few, many or name a class of expanded clone.

D: TRBD1; length: 17; V: TRBV13; size: NA; J: TRBJ2-7; CDR3: CASSLIPVRDRDHEQYF; DNA: TGTGCCAGCAGCTTAATTCCTGTTAGGGACAGGGATCACGAGCAGTACTTC
D: NA; length: 13; V: TRBV28; size: NA; J: TRBJ2-7; CDR3: CASSLSRVYEQYF; DNA: TGTGCCAGCAGTTTATCCAGGGTCTACGAGCAGTACTTC
D: NA; length: 13; V: TRBV6-5; size: NA; J: TRBJ1-4; CDR3: CASSFPGGEKLFF; DNA: TGTGCCAGCAGTTTCCCGGGAGGGGAAAAACTGTTTTTT
D: TRBD1; length: 15; V: TRBV6-5; size: NA; J: TRBJ1-2; CDR3: CASSYGQGAGYGYTF; DNA: TGTGCCAGCAGTTACGGGCAGGGGGCCGGCTATGGCTACACCTTC
D: TRBD1; length: 14; V: TRBV6-5; size: NA; J: TRBJ1-1; CDR3: CASSYNDRGPEAFF; DNA: TGTGCCAGCAGTTACAATGACAGGGGCCCTGAAGCTTTCTTT
D: NA; length: 16; V: TRBV19; size: NA; J: TRBJ1-5; CDR3: CASSRGGTENNQPQHF; DNA: TGTGCCAGTAGTAGGGGGGGAACAGAGAACAATCAGCCCCAGCATTTT
D: NA; length: 14; V: TRBV19; size: NA; J: TRBJ1-1; CDR3: CASSIDPGGVEAFF; DNA: TGTGCCAGTAGTATAGACCCAGGAGGAGTTGAAGCTTTCTTT
D: NA; length: 13; V: TRBV9; size: many; J: TRBJ2-2; CDR3: CASSSSVTGELFF; DNA: TGTGCCAGCAGCTCTAGCGTCACCGGGGAGCTGTTTTTT
D: NA; length: 13; V: TRBV6-4; size: NA; J: TRBJ2-2; CDR3: CASSPGTPGELFF; DNA: TGTGCCAGCAGTCCGGGGACACCCGGGGAGCTGTTTTTT
D: NA; length: 14; V: TRBV7-8; size: few; J: TRBJ1-1; CDR3: CASQQGNQDTEAFF; DNA: TGTGCCAGCCAACAGGGAAATCAGGACACTGAAGCTTTCTTT
D: NA; length: 13; V: TRBV4-1; size: NA; J: TRBJ2-5; CDR3: CASSQARVETQYF; DNA: TGCGCCAGCAGCCAAGCCAGGGTGGAGACCCAGTACTTC
D: NA; length: 11; V: TRBV27; size: NA; J: TRBJ2-7; CDR3: CASIRGYEQYF; DNA: TGTGCCAGCATTCGGGGGTACGAGCAGTACTTC
D: TRBD2; length: 14; V: TRBV4-2; size: NA; J: TRBJ2-2; CDR3: CASSSGGATGELFF; DNA: TGTGCCAGCAGCAGCGGGGGGGCCACCGGGGAGCTGTTTTTT
D: NA; length: 14; V: TRBV28; size: NA; J: TRBJ2-7; CDR3: CASRTQGGPYEQYF; DNA: TGTGCCAGCAGGACACAGGGGGGGCCCTACGAGCAGTACTTC
D: NA; length: 15; V: TRBV4-2; size: NA; J: TRBJ1-4; CDR3: CASSQDAGRGEKLFF; DNA: TGTGCCAGCAGCCAAGACGCAGGCCGAGGGGAAAAACTGTTTTTT
D: NA; length: 17; V: TRBV11-3; size: NA; J: TRBJ2-3; CDR3: CASSQWRSRANTDTQYF; DNA: TGTGCCAGCAGCCAATGGAGGAGCCGCGCCAACACAGATACGCAGTATTTT
D: TRBD2; length: 15; V: TRBV4-2; size: few; J: TRBJ2-7; CDR3: CASSQESGGSYEQYF; DNA: TGTGCCAGCAGCCAAGAAAGCGGGGGATCCTACGAGCAGTACTTC
D: TRBD2; length: 17; V: TRBV2; size: NA; J: TRBJ2-6; CDR3: CASSASGGASGANVLTF; DNA: TGTGCCAGCAGTGCTAGCGGGGGGGCCTCTGGGGCCAACGTCCTGACTTTC
D: NA; length: 12; V: TRBV19; size: NA; J: TRBJ1-5; CDR3: CASATPDQPQHF; DNA: TGTGCCAGCGCCACGCCGGATCAGCCCCAGCATTTT
D: NA; length: 13; V: TRBV5-1; size: NA; J: TRBJ1-2; CDR3: CASSLTATYGYTF; DNA: TGCGCCAGCAGCTTGACAGCTACCTATGGCTACACCTTC
D: TRBD2; length: 15; V: TRBV19; size: NA; J: TRBJ2-2; CDR3: CASKTSGVNTGELFF; DNA: TGTGCCAGTAAGACTAGCGGGGTGAACACCGGGGAGCTGTTTTTT
D: NA; length: 15; V: TRBV19; size: NA; J: TRBJ2-6; CDR3: CASSISSAGANVLTF; DNA: TGTGCCAGTAGTATATCGAGCGCCGGGGCCAACGTCCTGACTTTC
D: NA; length: 15; V: TRBV6-5; size: NA; J: TRBJ1-1; CDR3: CASIPVPGGKTEAFF; DNA: TGTGCCAGCATCCCCGTGCCGGGGGGGAAGACTGAAGCTTTCTTT
D: TRBD1; length: 14; V: TRBV28; size: NA; J: TRBJ2-2; CDR3: CASSLGTGAGELFF; DNA: TGTGCCAGCAGTTTAGGGACAGGGGCCGGGGAGCTGTTTTTT
D: TRBD2; length: 13; V: TRBV5-6; size: NA; J: TRBJ2-1; CDR3: CASSFGTSGEQFF; DNA: TGTGCCAGCAGCTTCGGGACTAGCGGTGAGCAGTTCTTC
D: TRBD2; length: 15; V: TRBV6-5; size: NA; J: TRBJ2-1; CDR3: CASSSAGGPDNEQFF; DNA: TGTGCCAGCAGTTCGGCGGGGGGGCCCGACAATGAGCAGTTCTTC
D: NA; length: 14; V: TRBV6-1; size: NA; J: TRBJ2-7; CDR3: CASSDYSRSYEQYF; DNA: TGTGCCAGCAGTGATTACAGTAGGTCCTACGAGCAGTACTTC
D: TRBD1; length: 13; V: TRBV6-1; size: NA; J: TRBJ1-2; CDR3: CASRDRAFYGYTF; DNA: TGTGCCAGCCGGGACAGGGCCTTCTATGGCTACACCTTC
D: NA; length: 14; V: TRBV6-4; size: NA; J: TRBJ1-1; CDR3: CASTPTPEDTEAFF; DNA: TGTGCCAGCACCCCAACGCCGGAGGACACTGAAGCTTTCTTT
D: TRBD2; length: 15; V: TRBV5-1; size: NA; J: TRBJ2-1; CDR3: CASRGGGLAGNEQFF; DNA: TGCGCCAGCAGGGGAGGGGGACTAGCGGGCAATGAGCAGTTCTTC
D: NA; length: 13; V: TRBV19; size: NA; J: TRBJ2-7; CDR3: CAPKGQHSYEQYF; DNA: TGTGCCCCAAAGGGGCAGCACTCCTACGAGCAGTACTTC
D: NA; length: 13; V: TRBV19; size: NA; J: TRBJ2-7; CDR3: CASSTYVNYEQYF; DNA: TGTGCCAGTAGTACCTATGTTAACTACGAGCAGTACTTC
D: TRBD2; length: 16; V: TRBV19; size: NA; J: TRBJ2-1; CDR3: CASSMPWTSANDEQFF; DNA: TGTGCCAGTAGTATGCCTTGGACTAGTGCGAACGATGAGCAGTTCTTC
D: TRBD1; length: 15; V: TRBV28; size: few; J: TRBJ1-4; CDR3: CASSPQGGRKEKLFF; DNA: TGTGCCAGCAGTCCCCAGGGGGGTCGGAAGGAAAAACTGTTTTTT
D: TRBD1; length: 13; V: TRBV19; size: NA; J: TRBJ1-3; CDR3: CASRGQGGNTIYF; DNA: TGTGCCAGTCGGGGACAGGGAGGAAACACCATATATTTT
D: NA; length: 16; V: TRBV7-8; size: NA; J: TRBJ1-4; CDR3: CASSSPTGSTNEKLFF; DNA: TGTGCCAGCAGCTCACCCACAGGGAGCACTAATGAAAAACTGTTTTTT
D: NA; length: 12; V: TRBV5-4; size: NA; J: TRBJ2-7; CDR3: CASRDWGSEQYF; DNA: TGTGCCAGCAGAGATTGGGGCTCAGAGCAGTACTTC
D: TRBD2; length: 18; V: TRBV11-2; size: NA; J: TRBJ2-2; CDR3: CASSPGTSGGAVTGELFF; DNA: TGTGCCAGCAGCCCCGGAACTAGCGGGGGGGCGGTAACCGGGGAGCTGTTTTTT
D: NA; length: 15; V: TRBV27; size: NA; J: TRBJ2-3; CDR3: CASSGGWVGTDTQYF; DNA: TGTGCCAGCAGCGGGGGATGGGTTGGCACAGATACGCAGTATTTT
D: TRBD1; length: 14; V: TRBV19; size: NA; J: TRBJ1-2; CDR3: CASTPRDRYYGYTF; DNA: TGTGCCAGTACCCCCCGGGACAGATACTATGGCTACACCTTC
D: NA; length: 13; V: TRBV30; size: NA; J: TRBJ1-4; CDR3: CACKSDRRPELFF; DNA: TGTGCCTGTAAATCCGACAGGCGCCCCGAACTGTTTTTT
D: NA; length: 15; V: TRBV7-3; size: NA; J: TRBJ2-6; CDR3: CASSLSNSGANVLTF; DNA: TGTGCCAGCAGCTTAAGTAACTCTGGGGCCAACGTCCTGACTTTC
D: TRBD1; length: 14; V: TRBV7-6; size: NA; J: TRBJ2-5; CDR3: CASRQDRVEETQYF; DNA: TGTGCCAGCAGGCAGGACAGGGTAGAAGAGACCCAGTACTTC
D: TRBD1; length: 14; V: TRBV6-5; size: NA; J: TRBJ2-7; CDR3: CASSYGTGNYEQYF; DNA: TGTGCCAGCAGTTACGGGACAGGCAACTACGAGCAGTACTTC
D: TRBD1; length: 14; V: TRBV7-9; size: medium-sized; J: TRBJ2-7; CDR3: CASSSRDSPYEQYF; DNA: TGTGCCAGCAGCTCCAGGGACAGCCCGTACGAGCAGTACTTC
D: NA; length: 15; V: TRBV28; size: NA; J: TRBJ1-5; CDR3: CASKIQGYSNQPQHF; DNA: TGTGCCAGCAAGATACAGGGTTATAGCAATCAGCCCCAGCATTTT
D: NA; length: 16; V: TRBV7-6; size: NA; J: TRBJ1-1; CDR3: CASSSEWGVKNTEAFF; DNA: TGTGCCAGCAGCTCAGAATGGGGGGTTAAGAACACTGAAGCTTTCTTT
D: TRBD1; length: 16; V: TRBV5-1; size: NA; J: TRBJ1-1; CDR3: CASSYNRGEVNTEAFF; DNA: TGCGCCAGCAGCTATAACAGGGGGGAGGTGAACACTGAAGCTTTCTTT
D: NA; length: 13; V: TRBV6-5; size: NA; J: TRBJ1-2; CDR3: CASKRDTNYGYTF; DNA: TGTGCCAGCAAGAGGGACACGAACTATGGCTACACCTTC
D: NA; length: 12; V: TRBV9; size: NA; J: TRBJ2-3; CDR3: CASSLFTDTQYF; DNA: TGTGCCAGCAGCCTATTCACAGATACGCAGTATTTT
D: NA; length: 13; V: TRBV13; size: NA; J: TRBJ2-7; CDR3: CASSQTGNYEQYF; DNA: TGTGCCAGCAGCCAGACAGGCAACTACGAGCAGTACTTC